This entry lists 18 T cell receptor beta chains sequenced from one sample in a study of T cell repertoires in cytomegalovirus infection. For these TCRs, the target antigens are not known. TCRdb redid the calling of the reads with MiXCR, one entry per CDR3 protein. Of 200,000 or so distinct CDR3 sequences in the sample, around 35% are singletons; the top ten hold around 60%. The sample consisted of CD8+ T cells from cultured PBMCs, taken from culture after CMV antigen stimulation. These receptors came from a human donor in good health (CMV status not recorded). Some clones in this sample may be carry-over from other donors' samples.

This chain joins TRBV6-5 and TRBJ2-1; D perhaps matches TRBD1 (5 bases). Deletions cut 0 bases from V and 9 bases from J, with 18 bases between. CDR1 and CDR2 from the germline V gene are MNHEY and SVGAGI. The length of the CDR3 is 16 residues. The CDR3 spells CASSYSKASAQGEQFF. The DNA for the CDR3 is TGTGCCAGCAGTTACTCGAAGGCCTCCGCGCAGGGTGAGCAGTTCTTC.

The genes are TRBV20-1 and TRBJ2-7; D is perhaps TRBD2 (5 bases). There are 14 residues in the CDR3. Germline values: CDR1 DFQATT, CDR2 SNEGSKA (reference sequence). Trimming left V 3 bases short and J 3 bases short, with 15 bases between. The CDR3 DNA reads TGCAGTGCTAGTGGACTCGTCACCAGCTACGAGCAGTACTTC. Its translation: CSASGLVTSYEQYF.

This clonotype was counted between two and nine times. The CDR3 region has the DNA TGTGCCACCAGCAGAGATCTCGAGGGGGACAGCTATGGCTACACCTTC. It translates to CATSRDLEGDSYGYTF. This sequence joins TRBV15 and TRBJ1-2, with 7 bases identical to TRBD1. The trim removed 0 bases at V and 4 bases at J, leaving 8 bases unmatched. The length of the CDR3 is 16 residues. CDR1 LNHNV and CDR2 YYDKDF come from the germline V gene (reference sequence).

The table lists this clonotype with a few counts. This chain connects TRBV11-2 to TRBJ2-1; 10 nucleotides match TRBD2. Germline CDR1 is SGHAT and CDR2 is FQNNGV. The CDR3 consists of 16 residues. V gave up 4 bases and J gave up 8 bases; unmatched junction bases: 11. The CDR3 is CASSSLAGARSHEQFF. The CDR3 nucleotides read TGTGCCAGCAGCTCTCTAGCGGGAGCTCGGTCCCATGAGCAGTTCTTC.

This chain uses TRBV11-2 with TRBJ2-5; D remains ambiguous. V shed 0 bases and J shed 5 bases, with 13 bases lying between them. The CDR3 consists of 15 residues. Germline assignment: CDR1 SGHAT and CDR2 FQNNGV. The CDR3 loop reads CASSLDRTGQETQYF. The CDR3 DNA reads TGTGCCAGCAGCTTAGACCGGACCGGCCAGGAGACCCAGTACTTC.

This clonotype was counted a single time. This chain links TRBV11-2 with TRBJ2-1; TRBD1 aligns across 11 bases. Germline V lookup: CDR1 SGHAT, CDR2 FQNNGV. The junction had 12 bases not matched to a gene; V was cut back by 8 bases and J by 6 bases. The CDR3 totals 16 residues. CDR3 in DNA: TGTGCCAGCCCCAAGGGGGGGGACAGGGGGATCAATGAGCAGTTCTTC. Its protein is CASPKGGDRGINEQFF. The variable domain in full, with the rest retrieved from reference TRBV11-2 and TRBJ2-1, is EAGVAQSPRYKIIEKRQSVAFWCNPISGHATLYWYQQILGQGPKLLIQFQNNGVVDDSQLPKDRFSAERLKGVDSTLKIQPAKLEDSAVYLCASPKGGDRGINEQFFGPGTRLTVL.

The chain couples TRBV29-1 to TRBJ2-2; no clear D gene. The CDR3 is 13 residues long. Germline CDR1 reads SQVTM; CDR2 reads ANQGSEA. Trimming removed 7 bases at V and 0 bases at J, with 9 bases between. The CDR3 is CSATVPNTGELFF. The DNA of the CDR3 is TGCAGCGCCACGGTCCCGAACACCGGGGAGCTGTTTTTT.

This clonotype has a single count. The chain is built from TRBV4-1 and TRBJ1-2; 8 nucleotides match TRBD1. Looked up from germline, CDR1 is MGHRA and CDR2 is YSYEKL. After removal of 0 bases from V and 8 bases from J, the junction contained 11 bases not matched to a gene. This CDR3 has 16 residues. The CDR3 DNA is TGCGCCAGCAGCCAAGAACGGACAGGGAGGAGAGGGGGCTACACCTTC. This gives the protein CASSQERTGRRGGYTF.

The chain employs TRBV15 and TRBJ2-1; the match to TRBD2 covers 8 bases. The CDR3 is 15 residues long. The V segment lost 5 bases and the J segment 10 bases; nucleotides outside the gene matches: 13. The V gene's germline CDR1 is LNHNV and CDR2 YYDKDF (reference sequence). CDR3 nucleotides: TGTGCCACCAGCGGGGCCGATTCTAGACTAGCGGAGCAGTTCTTC. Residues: CATSGADSRLAEQFF.

The CDR3 DNA reads as TGTGCCAGCCGACAGCCTAACACCGGGGAGCTGTTTTTT. Amino acid sequence: CASRQPNTGELFF. The rearrangement joins TRBV19 to TRBJ2-2; possible D gene TRBD1, 5 bases. V lost 9 bases, J lost 2 bases, and 10 bases lay in between. CDR1 is LNHDA, CDR2 SQIVND, per germline (reference sequence). CDR3 length: 13 amino acids.

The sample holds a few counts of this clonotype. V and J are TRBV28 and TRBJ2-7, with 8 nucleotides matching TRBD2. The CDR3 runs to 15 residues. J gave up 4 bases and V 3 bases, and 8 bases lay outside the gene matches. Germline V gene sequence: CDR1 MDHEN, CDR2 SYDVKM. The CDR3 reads CASSLIGGRRYEQYF. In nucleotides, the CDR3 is TGTGCCAGCAGTTTGATAGGCGGGAGGAGGTACGAGCAGTACTTC.

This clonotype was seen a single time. The CDR3 DNA follows: TGTGCCAGCAGTCCACTAGGGGTAGAGGGTCAGCCCCAGCATTTT. As protein: CASSPLGVEGQPQHF. The rearrangement links TRBV27 to TRBJ1-5; possible D gene TRBD1, 5 bases. V was clipped by 5 bases and J by 6 bases, with 17 bases between them. Per the germline V gene, CDR1 is MNHEY and CDR2 is SMNVEV (reference sequence). The CDR3 consists of 15 residues.

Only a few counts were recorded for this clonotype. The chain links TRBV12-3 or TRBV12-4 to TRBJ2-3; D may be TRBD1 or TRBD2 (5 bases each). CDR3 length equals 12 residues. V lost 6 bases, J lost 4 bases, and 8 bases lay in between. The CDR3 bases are TGTGCCAGCAGCTTGGGGGCAGATACGCAGTATTTT. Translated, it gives CASSLGADTQYF.

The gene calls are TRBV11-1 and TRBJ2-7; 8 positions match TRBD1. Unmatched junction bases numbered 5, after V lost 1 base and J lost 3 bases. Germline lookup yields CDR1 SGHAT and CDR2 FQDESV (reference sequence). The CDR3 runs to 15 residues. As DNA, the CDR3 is TGTGCCAGCAGCTTAGGGACAGGGTCCCTCTACGAGCAGTACTTC. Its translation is CASSLGTGSLYEQYF.

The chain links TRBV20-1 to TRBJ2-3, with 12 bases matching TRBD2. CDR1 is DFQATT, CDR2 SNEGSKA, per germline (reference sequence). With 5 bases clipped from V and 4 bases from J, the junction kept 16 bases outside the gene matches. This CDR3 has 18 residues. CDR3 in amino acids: CSAWGGSSGGAAPDTQYF. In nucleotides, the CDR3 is TGCAGTGCTTGGGGGGGGTCTAGCGGGGGGGCGGCCCCAGATACGCAGTATTTT.

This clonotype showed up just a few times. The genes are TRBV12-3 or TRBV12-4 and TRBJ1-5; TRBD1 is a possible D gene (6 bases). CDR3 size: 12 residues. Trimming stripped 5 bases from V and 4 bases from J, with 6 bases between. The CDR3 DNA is TGTGCCAGCAGTCAGGGGAATCAGCCCCAGCATTTT. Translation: CASSQGNQPQHF.

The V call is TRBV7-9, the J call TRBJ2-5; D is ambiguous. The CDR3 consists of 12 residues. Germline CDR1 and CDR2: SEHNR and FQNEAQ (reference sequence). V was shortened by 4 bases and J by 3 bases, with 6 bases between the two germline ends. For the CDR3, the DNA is TGTGCCAGCAGCTCCCAAAAAGAGACCCAGTACTTC. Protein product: CASSSQKETQYF.

CDR3 amino acids: CASSRYSGGARDTQYF. In DNA, the CDR3 is TGTGCCAGCAGCCGGTATAGCGGGGGGGCAAGGGATACGCAGTATTTT. This rearrangement joins TRBV11-2 to TRBJ2-3; 11 positions match TRBD2. Germline V gives CDR1 SGHAT, CDR2 FQNNGV. The CDR3 loop spans 16 amino acids. After removal of 5 bases from V and 6 bases from J, the junction contained 10 bases not matched to a gene.